Given below is one T cell receptor beta chain in context. These data originate in a study of control samples from healthy donors and cancer patients. The repertoire was sequenced with immunoSEQ multiplex PCR; TCRdb's copy has only in-frame clones and lacks some. The profile shows around 130,000 clones, approximately 90% of them singletons. Germline V gives CDR1 LNHDA, CDR2 SQIVND (reference sequence). Trimming removed 1 base from V and 6 bases from J; junction bases left unmatched: 1. The CDR3 covers 15 residues. The chain is built from TRBV19 and TRBJ2-1, with 12 bases that match TRBD2. Sequencing was performed on blood. The sequence came from a man in his late teens or twenties in good health. The CDR3 sequence: CASSIASGRANEQFF. The CDR3 DNA is TGTGCCAGTAGTATAGCTAGCGGGAGGGCCAATGAGCAGTTCTTC.